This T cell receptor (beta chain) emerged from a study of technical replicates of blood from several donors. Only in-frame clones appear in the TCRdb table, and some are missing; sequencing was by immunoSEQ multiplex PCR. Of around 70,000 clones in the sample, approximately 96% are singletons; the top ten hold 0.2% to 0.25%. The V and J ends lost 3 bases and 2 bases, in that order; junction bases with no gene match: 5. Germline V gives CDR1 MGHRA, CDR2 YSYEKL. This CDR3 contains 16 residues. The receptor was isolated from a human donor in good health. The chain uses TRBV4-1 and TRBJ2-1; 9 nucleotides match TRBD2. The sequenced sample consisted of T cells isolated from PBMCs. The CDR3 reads CASSHQLAGAYNEQFF. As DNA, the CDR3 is TGCGCCAGCAGCCACCAACTAGCGGGCGCCTACAATGAGCAGTTCTTC.